This T cell receptor beta chain comes out of a study of T cell clones after liver transplantation. In the study overall: Patients counted as tolerant after at least one year off all immunosuppression, enzymes not exceeding twice normal.

Trimming left V 0 bases short and J 0 bases short, with 6 bases between. Germline V CDR1 and CDR2: LGHNA, YSLEER. CDR3 length equals 15 residues. The method was immunoSEQ multiplex PCR; TCRdb's version includes in-frame clones alone and lacks a portion of them. This repertoire shows roughly 23,000 clones, around 93% found once; its top ten account for more than 20%. The chain combines TRBV4-3 with TRBJ2-1; D ambiguous. The source was CD8+ T cells from blood, collected approximately 26 months after liver transplant. The TCR originated in a human patient who received a liver transplant. A subset of T cells may come from the graft donor. The CDR3 bases are TGCGCCAGCAGCCAAGAACGGGCCTCCTACAATGAGCAGTTCTTC. This codes for CASSQERASYNEQFF.